A single sample is the source of the 28 T cell receptor beta chains below, sequenced in a study of cytotoxic CD8 clonotypes in ibrutinib-treated CLL. Repertoires were generated with immunoSEQ multiplex PCR, while TCRdb's copy carries only in-frame clones and drops some. Among fewer than 35,000 clones listed, 60% to 80% were seen once. The sample in question was PBMCs, obtained before ibrutinib treatment. These receptors originate from a human donor with chronic lymphocytic leukemia.

This clone was observed a handful of times. The chain carries TRBV7-9 and TRBJ2-7; a weak D match, TRBD1 (5 bases). Trimming removed 5 bases at V and 4 bases at J, with 15 bases between. The length of the CDR3 is 14 residues. Germline V gene sequence: CDR1 SEHNR, CDR2 FQNEAQ (reference sequence). CDR3 DNA sequence: TGTGCCAGCAGCCCCACAGGCGGCTCGTACGAGCAGTACTTC. This encodes CASSPTGGSYEQYF.

The genes are TRBV6-5 and TRBJ1-4; D uncertain. Between the trimmed V and J ends, which lost 6 bases and 8 bases, there was a span of 16 bases. The germline gives CDR1 MNHEY, CDR2 SVGAGI. CDR3 length: 14 residues. In DNA form, the CDR3 reads TGTGCCAGCAGACCAGACGCGGGTGGGGAAAAACTGTTTTTT. It yields the protein CASRPDAGGEKLFF.

This clone was picked up one time. The rearrangement joins TRBV6-5 to TRBJ1-2; 8 nucleotides align to TRBD1. The length of the CDR3 is 16 residues. Unmatched junction bases numbered 9, after V lost 2 bases and J lost 4 bases. Germline CDR1 is MNHEY and CDR2 is SVGAGI. In nucleotides, the CDR3 is TGTGCCAGCAGTTACGGGCAGGGGGCAAGCGTCTATGGCTACACCTTC. Protein sequence: CASSYGQGASVYGYTF.

This clone came up once. The V call is TRBV2, the J call TRBJ2-1, with 11 bases aligning to TRBD1. Germline V lookup: CDR1 SNHLY, CDR2 FYNNEI. The CDR3 has 15 amino acids. J was trimmed by 2 bases and V by 4 bases; bases with no gene match: 1. CDR3 amino acids: CASSGTGGAYNEQFF. The CDR3 DNA follows: TGTGCCAGCAGTGGGACAGGGGGCGCCTACAATGAGCAGTTCTTC.

The J gene is TRBJ1-1, the V gene TRBV5-1; 7 nucleotides match TRBD1. Germline V gene sequence: CDR1 SGHRS, CDR2 YFSETQ. J lost 7 bases, V lost 4 bases, and 7 bases had no gene match. CDR3 length equals 13 residues. The CDR3, as DNA: TGCGCCAGCAGCACTACAGGGGTTTATGAAGCTTTCTTT. It encodes CASSTTGVYEAFF.

The rearrangement links TRBV30 to TRBJ1-3; D not resolved. CDR1 and CDR2 from the germline V gene are GTSNPN and SVGIG (reference sequence). The CDR3 length is 12 residues. The CDR3 sequence: CVGGFSGNTIYF. DNA of the CDR3: TGTGTAGGCGGATTCTCTGGAAACACCATATATTTT.

This chain joins TRBV11-2 and TRBJ2-7; D perhaps matches TRBD2 (5 bases). CDR1 SGHAT and CDR2 FQNNGV come from the germline V gene. CDR3 size: 12 residues. V shed 5 bases and J shed 6 bases, with 11 bases lying between them. CDR3 in amino acids: CASSPGWSEQYF. In DNA form, the CDR3 reads TGTGCCAGCAGCCCGGGGTGGAGCGAGCAGTACTTC.

The chain employs TRBV30 and TRBJ1-6; D is undetermined. Trimming left V 4 bases short and J 10 bases short, with 8 bases between. The CDR3 is made up of 11 amino acids. Germline-derived CDR1 and CDR2 are GTSNPN and SVGIG (reference sequence). The CDR3 here is CAWNFGSPLHF. The CDR3 DNA reads TGTGCCTGGAATTTCGGGTCACCCCTCCACTTT.

This chain joins TRBV18 and TRBJ2-7, with 7 bases matching TRBD1. Germline V CDR1 and CDR2: KGHSH, LQKENI. CDR3 length: 16 residues. V lost 5 bases, J lost 2 bases, and 12 bases stayed unmatched. DNA of the CDR3: TGTGCCAGCTCAACCTACACCGGGACAGAGGCCTACGAGCAGTACTTC. Its translation: CASSTYTGTEAYEQYF. The full variable domain, completed using reference TRBV18 and TRBJ2-7, is NAGVMQNPRHLVRRRGQEARLRCSPMKGHSHVYWYRQLPEEGLKFMVYLQKENIIDESGMPKERFSAEFPKEGPSILRIQQVVRGDSAAYFCASSTYTGTEAYEQYFGPGTRLTVT.

This clone turned up a few times. A read error may produce the germline difference seen at one junction end. The chain joins TRBV28 to TRBJ2-7; 11 bases fit TRBD2. Per germline, CDR1 MDHEN and CDR2 SYDVKM. There are 15 residues in the CDR3. The CDR3 nucleotides are TGTGCCAGCAGTCCATCTAGCGGGAGGTCCTTCGAGCAGTACTTC. Translating gives CASSPSSGRSFEQYF.

This sequence joins TRBV19 and TRBJ2-7; weak D call: TRBD1 (6 bases). The CDR3 runs to 14 residues. Germline lookup yields CDR1 LNHDA and CDR2 SQIVND (reference sequence). Between the trimmed V and J ends, which lost 3 bases and 3 bases, there was a span of 12 bases. The CDR3 spells CASSMAGASYEQYF. The DNA for the CDR3 is TGTGCCAGTAGTATGGCAGGGGCAAGCTACGAGCAGTACTTC.

This clone appeared a few times. One end of the junction fails to match germline, which may point to a read error. This chain links TRBV18 with TRBJ1-3, with 9 bases matching TRBD1. Germline CDR1 KGHSH, CDR2 LQKENI. This CDR3 has 13 residues. CDR3 sequence: CASSPQDRGPLTF. The DNA for the CDR3 is TGTGCCAGCTCACCACAGGACAGGGGCCCATTAACATTT.

This chain links TRBV18 with TRBJ2-7, with D perhaps TRBD2 (5 bases). CDR1 and CDR2 (germline): KGHSH, LQKENI. CDR3 length: 14 residues. Trimming took off 4 bases at V and 2 bases at J, with 12 bases between the two ends. The CDR3 protein is CASSLAIGAYEQYF. CDR3 sequence (DNA): TGTGCCAGCTCACTAGCGATAGGAGCCTACGAGCAGTACTTC.

This chain uses TRBV7-9 with TRBJ2-7; 7 bases fit TRBD1. The germline gives CDR1 SEHNR, CDR2 FQNEAQ (reference sequence). The length of the CDR3 is 15 residues. Germline trimming cut 5 bases from V and 0 bases from J; bases unmatched to any gene: 7. The CDR3: CASSPATGASYEQYF. Written as DNA, the CDR3 is TGTGCCAGCAGCCCCGCCACAGGGGCCTCCTACGAGCAGTACTTC.

V gene TRBV7-2 combines with J gene TRBJ1-5, with D tentatively TRBD1 (6 bases). V gave up 8 bases and J gave up 2 bases, with 16 bases separating them. CDR1 and CDR2 from the germline V gene are SGHTA and FQGNSA. CDR3 length equals 15 residues. The CDR3 bases are TGTGCCAGCTCCGGTACAGGGAGAGGCAATCAGCCCCAGCATTTT. Translating gives CASSGTGRGNQPQHF.

The V gene is TRBV28, the J gene TRBJ2-7, with D unresolved. Trimming shortened V by 6 bases and J by 5 bases, and 11 bases separated the two germline ends. CDR3 length: 12 amino acids. Germline loops: CDR1 MDHEN, CDR2 SYDVKM. This chain's CDR3 is CASSEQRDEQYF. In DNA form, the CDR3 reads TGTGCCAGCAGCGAACAAAGGGACGAGCAGTACTTC.

The CDR3 DNA is TGTGCCAGCAGTAAAAAGATCCAGCCCCAGGGTATGCGCCACTACGAGCAGTACTTC. This codes for CASSKKIQPQGMRHYEQYF. The rearrangement uses TRBV27 and TRBJ2-7; possible D gene TRBD1, 5 bases. Per germline, CDR1 MNHEY and CDR2 SMNVEV (reference sequence). V was trimmed by 5 bases and J by 3 bases, leaving 29 bases between them. The CDR3 totals 19 residues.

The rearrangement links TRBV27 to TRBJ2-3, with a weak D call TRBD1 (5 bases). The CDR3 is 13 amino acids. Germline V gene lookup returns CDR1 MNHEY and CDR2 SMNVEV (reference sequence). Deletions cut 6 bases from V and 2 bases from J, with 9 bases between. CDR3 residues: CASRRQSTDTQYF. The CDR3 bases are TGTGCCAGCAGGAGACAGTCCACAGATACGCAGTATTTT.

This chain links TRBV19 with TRBJ2-6; D unclear. Trimming removed 3 bases at V and 4 bases at J, with 10 bases between. Germline V gene sequence: CDR1 LNHDA, CDR2 SQIVND (reference sequence). The CDR3 length is 15 residues. The CDR3 sequence: CASSMFAFGANVLTF. CDR3 in DNA: TGTGCCAGTAGTATGTTTGCGTTCGGGGCCAACGTCCTGACTTTC.

This chain uses TRBV9 with TRBJ2-3, with 8 nucleotides matching TRBD2. This CDR3 is 17 amino acids long. Trimming removed 0 bases from V and 2 bases from J; junction bases left unmatched: 8. Germline-derived CDR1 and CDR2 are SGDLS and YYNGEE. CDR3 nucleotide sequence: TGTGCCAGCAGCGTAGGTAGGGTAGCGGGAACCACAGATACGCAGTATTTT. It encodes CASSVGRVAGTTDTQYF.

This sequence joins TRBV4-3 and TRBJ1-1; 8 bases are a match to TRBD1. The CDR3 contains 14 residues. Germline V gene sequence: CDR1 LGHNA, CDR2 YSLEER. J was trimmed by 4 bases and V by 4 bases; bases with no gene match: 5. The CDR3 DNA reads as TGCGCCAGCAGCCCCGGACAGGGAGGCACTGAAGCTTTCTTT. The encoded protein is CASSPGQGGTEAFF.

This clone was detected a few times. The rearrangement links TRBV13 to TRBJ2-7; no clear D gene. Germline CDR1 PRHDT, CDR2 FYEKMQ (reference sequence). Trimming shortened V by 1 base and J by 6 bases, and 7 bases separated the two germline ends. The CDR3 has 12 amino acids. For the CDR3, the DNA is TGTGCCAGCAGCTTAGAGGCGCGCGAGCAGTACTTC. Translated: CASSLEAREQYF. Drawing the rest from reference TRBV13 and TRBJ2-7, the complete variable domain is AAGVIQSPRHLIKEKRETATLKCYPIPRHDTVYWYQQGPGQDPQFLISFYEKMQSDKGSIPDRFSAQQFSDYHSELNMSSLELGDSALYFCASSLEAREQYFGPGTRLTVT.

This clone was counted between two and nine times. The rearrangement uses TRBV2 and TRBJ2-3; TRBD2 matches at 12 bases. CDR3 length: 15 amino acids. CDR1 is SNHLY and CDR2 is FYNNEI in the germline V gene. V was pared by 6 bases and J by 6 bases, with 7 bases of the junction left unmatched. The CDR3 DNA reads TGTGCCAGCAGGCCCCTAGCGGGGGGGGAGGATACGCAGTATTTT. It translates to CASRPLAGGEDTQYF.

J is TRBJ2-1 and V is TRBV2; 9 nucleotides align to TRBD2. V gave up 6 bases and J gave up 6 bases; unmatched junction bases: 9. This CDR3 comprises 15 residues. Per germline, CDR1 SNHLY and CDR2 FYNNEI. CDR3 loop: CASRTGTSISNEQFF. The CDR3 DNA reads TGTGCCAGCAGGACCGGGACTAGCATCTCCAATGAGCAGTTCTTC.

V and J are TRBV11-3 and TRBJ2-1; 8 bases are a match to TRBD2. The CDR3 is made up of 13 amino acids. The germline gives CDR1 SGHNT, CDR2 YENEEA. J was trimmed by 5 bases and V by 10 bases; bases with no gene match: 7. The CDR3 sequence is CAISREVHNEQFF. CDR3 in DNA: TGTGCCATCTCGCGGGAGGTACACAATGAGCAGTTCTTC.

This clone has just a few counts. The chain couples TRBV28 to TRBJ1-1; the match to TRBD1 covers 10 bases. V gave up 5 bases and J gave up 4 bases; unmatched junction bases: 13. The CDR3 covers 17 residues. Per the germline V gene, CDR1 is MDHEN and CDR2 is SYDVKM. Here the CDR3 reads CASSLTGTGVLGTEAFF. The CDR3 bases are TGTGCCAGCAGTCTCACCGGGACAGGGGTTCTGGGCACTGAAGCTTTCTTT.

J is TRBJ2-7 and V is TRBV7-8; D remains ambiguous. In germline, CDR1 is SGHVS, CDR2 FQNEAQ. There are 16 residues in the CDR3. Trimming removed 5 bases at V and 2 bases at J, with 19 bases between. CDR3 sequence reads: CASSPVSRLTPYEQYF. The CDR3, as DNA: TGTGCCAGCAGCCCGGTTAGCAGGTTAACACCCTACGAGCAGTACTTC.

The V call is TRBV28, the J call TRBJ2-5, with 9 positions matching TRBD2. With V trimmed by 6 bases and J by 7 bases, 12 bases remained unmatched. Germline V gene lookup returns CDR1 MDHEN and CDR2 SYDVKM. CDR3 length equals 15 residues. The CDR3 sequence: CASSRRTSDYPTQYF. CDR3 DNA sequence: TGTGCCAGCAGCCGACGGACTAGCGATTACCCGACCCAGTACTTC.